What follows are 29 T cell receptor beta chains derived from one specimen sequenced in a study of cytomegalovirus exposure and HLA in healthy donors. 60 Vbeta and 13 Jbeta primers were used in PCR. The method was immunoSEQ multiplex PCR; TCRdb's version includes in-frame clones alone and lacks a portion of them. The data hold 130,000 to 150,000 clones, with about 80% observed a single time. Sequencing was carried out using PBMCs. Receptors originate from a woman aged 55-70 years in good health and CMV-seropositive.

In its sample, this clone was seen a few times. The J gene is TRBJ1-5, the V gene TRBV27, with a tentative D call TRBD1 (5 bases). The V gene's germline CDR1 is MNHEY and CDR2 SMNVEV (reference sequence). This CDR3 region has 16 residues. V lost 4 bases and J 5 bases, leaving 18 bases between the germline ends. CDR3 DNA sequence: TGTGCCAGCAGTTCTTCCACTCTGGGGGGGGATCAGCCCCAGCATTTT. This gives the protein CASSSSTLGGDQPQHF.

This sequence joins TRBV28 and TRBJ2-3, with 12 bases identical to TRBD2. CDR3 length: 15 residues. V was clipped by 0 bases and J by 9 bases; unmatched bases: 4. Looked up from germline, CDR1 is MDHEN and CDR2 is SYDVKM. CDR3 protein: CASSLWASGRATQYF. In DNA, the CDR3 is TGTGCCAGCAGTTTATGGGCTAGCGGGAGGGCAACGCAGTATTTT.

The chain recombines TRBV7-8 with TRBJ2-7, with 7 bases lining up with TRBD2. Germline V gene data show CDR1 as SGHVS and CDR2 as FQNEAQ. The V segment lost 5 bases and the J segment 6 bases; nucleotides outside the gene matches: 7. CDR3 size: 13 residues. CDR3 in amino acids: CASSPGGRGEQYF. CDR3 sequence (DNA): TGTGCCAGCAGCCCCGGTGGGAGGGGCGAGCAGTACTTC.

CDR3 sequence: CASSFEPRLAGSEQFF. The DNA of the CDR3 is TGTGCCAGCTCCTTTGAACCTAGACTAGCGGGGTCTGAGCAGTTCTTC. The V call is TRBV9, the J call TRBJ2-1; TRBD2 matches 11 bases. Germline V CDR1 and CDR2: SGDLS, YYNGEE. CDR3 length equals 16 residues. The V gene end was trimmed by 7 bases and the J gene end by 9 bases; junction bases not matched to a gene: 15.

The chain is built from TRBV5-1 and TRBJ1-4, with TRBD1 as a possible D gene (6 bases). The germline V and J ends were trimmed by 0 bases and 8 bases, with 11 bases remaining between them. Germline loops: CDR1 SGHRS, CDR2 YFSETQ. This CDR3 has 14 residues. The CDR3 DNA is TGCGCCAGCAGCTTGGTCCCAGGGGACGAAAAACTGTTTTTT. It encodes CASSLVPGDEKLFF. Complete variable domain (other parts from reference TRBV5-1 and TRBJ1-4): KAGVTQTPRYLIKTRGQQVTLSCSPISGHRSVSWYQQTPGQGLQFLFEYFSETQRNKGNFPGRFSGRQFSNSRSEMNVSTLELGDSALYLCASSLVPGDEKLFFGSGTQLSVL.

The V gene is TRBV5-4, the J gene TRBJ2-6; tentatively, D is TRBD1 (5 bases). Germline V CDR1 and CDR2: SGHNT, YYREEE (reference sequence). Trimming removed 2 bases from V and 0 bases from J, with 15 bases in between. This CDR3 has 18 residues. As DNA, the CDR3 is TGTGCCAGCAGCTTCGGGCAGGGCTCCCTCTCTGGGGCCAACGTCCTGACTTTC. It is translated as CASSFGQGSLSGANVLTF.

V and J are TRBV7-3 and TRBJ1-1; tentatively, D is TRBD1 (6 bases). This CDR3 has 15 residues. CDR1 and CDR2 from the germline V gene are SGHTA and FQGTGA. V lost 1 base to trimming and J lost 1 base, with 10 bases between them. The CDR3, as DNA: TGTGCCAGCAGCTTAAGTACAGGGACGAACACTGAAGCTTTCTTT. It is translated as CASSLSTGTNTEAFF.

V is TRBV28 and J is TRBJ2-7; 7 positions match TRBD1. The CDR3 is 15 residues long. From germline, CDR1 is MDHEN and CDR2 SYDVKM. J gave up 3 bases and V 7 bases, and 12 bases lay outside the gene matches. CDR3 DNA: TGTGCCAGCACCTCTCCCGGGACAGAGAACTACGAGCAGTACTTC. Its translation: CASTSPGTENYEQYF.

The V call is TRBV11-2, the J call TRBJ2-7; TRBD1 is a possible D gene (6 bases). Germline V gene sequence: CDR1 SGHAT, CDR2 FQNNGV. Trimming took off 1 base at V and 3 bases at J, with 13 bases between the two ends. The CDR3 consists of 15 residues. CDR3 DNA sequence: TGTGCCAGCAGCTTAGGCCGGGACAAAAACTACGAGCAGTACTTC. Residues: CASSLGRDKNYEQYF.

This clone was picked up a small number of times. The chain carries TRBV7-6 and TRBJ2-5; 9 bases fit TRBD2. Germline lookup yields CDR1 SGHVS and CDR2 FNYEAQ. The CDR3 contains 20 residues. V was clipped by 0 bases and J by 5 bases; unmatched bases: 19. The CDR3 spells CASSLAHTSGLRLLMETQYF. CDR3 nucleotides: TGTGCCAGCAGCTTAGCCCATACTAGCGGGCTGCGCCTTCTGATGGAGACCCAGTACTTC.

The chain joins TRBV25-1 to TRBJ2-3, with D perhaps matching TRBD1 (5 bases). The CDR3 spans 16 residues. The germline V gene encodes CDR1 MGHDK and CDR2 SYGVNS. Trimming cost V 5 bases and J 4 bases, with 19 bases left between them. CDR3 sequence: CASSLQDTLGSDTQYF. DNA for the CDR3: TGTGCCAGCAGTCTCCAGGACACATTGGGGTCAGATACGCAGTATTTT.

This rearrangement joins TRBV18 to TRBJ1-5; D gene unclear. The CDR3 loop spans 12 amino acids. The V gene lost 5 bases and the J gene lost 4 bases, with 6 bases spanning the gap. Germline V gene data show CDR1 as KGHSH and CDR2 as LQKENI. The CDR3 region is CASSTQNQPQHF. CDR3 nucleotide sequence: TGTGCCAGCTCAACCCAGAATCAGCCCCAGCATTTT.

The CDR3 DNA reads as TGTGCCAGCAGGACAGGGGTTAACTATGGCTACACCTTC. Translating gives CASRTGVNYGYTF. The chain combines TRBV6-5 with TRBJ1-2, with 8 bases matching TRBD1. The CDR3 is 13 residues long. From germline, CDR1 is MNHEY and CDR2 SVGAGI. V dropped 6 bases and J dropped 1; count of bases not matched to a gene: 1.

The V gene is TRBV4-1, the J gene TRBJ2-1; possible D gene TRBD2, 6 bases. V gave up 5 bases and J gave up 0 bases, with 14 bases separating them. The CDR3 runs 16 residues. Germline V CDR1 and CDR2: MGHRA, YSYEKL. CDR3 coding DNA: TGCGCCAGCAGCAATCCGGGGGTGAGCTCCTACAATGAGCAGTTCTTC. Amino acids: CASSNPGVSSYNEQFF.

CDR3 sequence reads: CASSLDSVKTAYEQYF. The CDR3 coding sequence is TGTGCCAGCTCACTCGACAGTGTCAAAACGGCCTACGAGCAGTACTTC. The genes are TRBV18 and TRBJ2-7, with D possibly matching TRBD1 (5 bases). V was pared by 4 bases and J by 2 bases, with 18 bases between. Germline-derived CDR1 and CDR2 are KGHSH and LQKENI. The CDR3 is 16 residues long.

This chain connects TRBV7-3 to TRBJ1-1, with D perhaps TRBD1 (6 bases). The CDR3 runs 14 residues. V was cut by 3 bases and J by 3 bases, with 11 bases left in between. Germline lookup yields CDR1 SGHTA and CDR2 FQGTGA. The chain's CDR3 is CASSFGGLDTEAFF. In DNA form, the CDR3 reads TGTGCCAGCAGCTTCGGGGGGCTCGACACTGAAGCTTTCTTT.

V is TRBV2 and J is TRBJ2-1, with 7 bases matching TRBD2. V lost 6 bases and J lost 12; bases outside the gene matches: 8. Germline V gene lookup returns CDR1 SNHLY and CDR2 FYNNEI. The CDR3 has 12 amino acids. The CDR3 protein is CASRGPSGTQFF. In nucleotides, the CDR3 is TGTGCCAGCAGGGGACCTAGCGGCACGCAGTTCTTC.

In this sample, this clone turned up a few times. The rearrangement joins TRBV19 to TRBJ2-5; tentative D call: TRBD1 (6 bases). The closer fit of TRBJ2-7 to the DNA end suggests the J call may be wrong. The length of the CDR3 is 13 residues. From germline, CDR1 is LNHDA and CDR2 SQIVND (reference sequence). CDR3: CASSIYRDNEQYF. Here the CDR3 DNA reads TGTGCCAGTAGTATATACAGGGACAACGAGCAGTACTTC.

The V gene is TRBV5-4, the J gene TRBJ2-3; D is uncertain. The CDR3 has 15 amino acids. Germline loops: CDR1 SGHNT, CDR2 YYREEE (reference sequence). The ends were cut back, 4 bases at V and 2 bases at J, with 14 bases in the middle. CDR3 bases: TGTGCCAGCAGCCTGGAAATCCACACCACAGATACGCAGTATTTT. It specifies CASSLEIHTTDTQYF.

The rearrangement joins TRBV6-1 to TRBJ2-5; 14 bases match TRBD2. The DNA end favors TRBJ2-7, so the J call may be wrong. The CDR3 runs 14 residues. Germline V CDR1 and CDR2: MNHNS, SASEGT. CDR3 sequence: CASRGTSGSYEQYF. In DNA, the CDR3 is TGTGCCAGCAGAGGGACTAGCGGGAGTTACGAGCAGTACTTC.

The chain joins TRBV2 to TRBJ2-1, with D unresolved. Trimming pared 6 bases from V and 0 bases from J, leaving 12 bases between. This CDR3 comprises 15 residues. Germline V gene sequence: CDR1 SNHLY, CDR2 FYNNEI. DNA for the CDR3: TGTGCCAGCAGGGTCGACATGAGCTCCTACAATGAGCAGTTCTTC. This sequence encodes CASRVDMSSYNEQFF.

The chain employs TRBV5-1 and TRBJ2-7, with TRBD2 matching over 7 bases. Germline values: CDR1 SGHRS, CDR2 YFSETQ. Unmatched junction bases numbered 5, after V lost 4 bases and J lost 4 bases. The CDR3 sequence is 13 residues long. The CDR3 DNA sequence: TGCGCCAGCAGCCTTGCGGGAGAGTACGAGCAGTACTTC. It encodes CASSLAGEYEQYF. Variable domain in full (rest from reference TRBV5-1 and TRBJ2-7): KAGVTQTPRYLIKTRGQQVTLSCSPISGHRSVSWYQQTPGQGLQFLFEYFSETQRNKGNFPGRFSGRQFSNSRSEMNVSTLELGDSALYLCASSLAGEYEQYFGPGTRLTVT.

The CDR3 protein is CASSALAGLSNEQYF. In DNA form, the CDR3 reads TGTGCCAGCAGCGCCCTAGCGGGGCTGTCTAACGAGCAGTACTTC. This chain joins TRBV9 and TRBJ2-7; TRBD2 matches 9 bases. The length of the CDR3 is 15 residues. The germline CDR1 and CDR2 sequences are SGDLS and YYNGEE. The V and J ends lost 3 bases and 5 bases, in that order; junction bases with no gene match: 9.

This chain uses TRBV30 with TRBJ2-1, with D maybe TRBD2 (5 bases). This CDR3 has 17 residues. Trimming took off 3 bases at V and 3 bases at J, with 21 bases between the two ends. Germline lookup yields CDR1 GTSNPN and CDR2 SVGIG (reference sequence). The CDR3 here is CAWSLGSQRHFYNEQFF. In DNA, the CDR3 is TGTGCCTGGAGCCTAGGGTCCCAGCGGCATTTCTACAATGAGCAGTTCTTC.

CDR3 loop: CASSLGLGETQYF. DNA of the CDR3: TGTGCCAGCAGCCTGGGACTAGGCGAGACCCAGTACTTC. V is TRBV11-2 and J is TRBJ2-5, with 8 bases fitting TRBD2. The length of the CDR3 is 13 residues. V shed 5 bases and J 5 bases; nucleotides not matched to a gene: 4. Germline loops: CDR1 SGHAT, CDR2 FQNNGV.

The chain couples TRBV28 to TRBJ1-1; D is unresolved. Germline-derived CDR1 and CDR2 are MDHEN and SYDVKM. This CDR3 spans 15 amino acids. The germline V and J ends were trimmed by 2 bases and 2 bases, with 12 bases remaining between them. In nucleotides, the CDR3 is TGTGCCAGCAGTTTAAAGTTTGAGATCAACACTGAAGCTTTCTTT. It yields the protein CASSLKFEINTEAFF.

V usage is TRBV19 and J usage is TRBJ2-7; TRBD2 agrees at 10 bases. This CDR3 has 18 amino acids. The germline gives CDR1 LNHDA, CDR2 SQIVND (reference sequence). V lost 0 bases to trimming and J lost 5 bases; unmatched junction nucleotides: 13. The CDR3 DNA follows: TGTGCCAGTAGTATAGATTCCCCGACTTCTAGCGGGAGACACGAGCAGTACTTC. It encodes CASSIDSPTSSGRHEQYF. The full variable domain, rest sourced from reference TRBV19 and TRBJ2-7, is DGGITQSPKYLFRKEGQNVTLSCEQNLNHDAMYWYRQDPGQGLRLIYYSQIVNDFQKGDIAEGYSVSREKKESFPLTVTSAQKNPTAFYLCASSIDSPTSSGRHEQYFGPGTRLTVT.

The V call is TRBV5-1, the J call TRBJ1-4; D not resolved. V was shortened by 5 bases and J by 8 bases, with 13 bases between the two germline ends. The CDR3 covers 13 residues. The germline CDR1 and CDR2 sequences are SGHRS and YFSETQ. This CDR3 reads CASRWQEDEKLFF. The CDR3 coding sequence is TGCGCCAGCAGGTGGCAGGAGGACGAAAAACTGTTTTTT.

This chain joins TRBV30 and TRBJ2-7; D is uncertain. Germline V gene sequence: CDR1 GTSNPN, CDR2 SVGIG (reference sequence). The CDR3 contains 15 residues. Trimming cost V 3 bases and J 6 bases, with 21 bases left between them. This chain's CDR3 is CAWRTGLGTFSEQYF. CDR3 DNA sequence: TGTGCCTGGAGGACGGGTTTAGGTACTTTCTCCGAGCAGTACTTC.